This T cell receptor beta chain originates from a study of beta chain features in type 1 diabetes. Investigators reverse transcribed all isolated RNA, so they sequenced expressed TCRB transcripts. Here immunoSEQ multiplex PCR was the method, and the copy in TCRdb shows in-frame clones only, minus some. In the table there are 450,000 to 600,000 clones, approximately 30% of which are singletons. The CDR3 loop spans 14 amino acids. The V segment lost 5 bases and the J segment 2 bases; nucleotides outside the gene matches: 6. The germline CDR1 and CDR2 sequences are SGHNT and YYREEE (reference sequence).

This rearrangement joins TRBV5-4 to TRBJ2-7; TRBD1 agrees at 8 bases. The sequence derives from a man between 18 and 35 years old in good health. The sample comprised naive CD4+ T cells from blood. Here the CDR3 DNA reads TGTGCCAGCAGGGCCGGGACAGGTACCTACGAGCAGTACTTC. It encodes CASRAGTGTYEQYF.